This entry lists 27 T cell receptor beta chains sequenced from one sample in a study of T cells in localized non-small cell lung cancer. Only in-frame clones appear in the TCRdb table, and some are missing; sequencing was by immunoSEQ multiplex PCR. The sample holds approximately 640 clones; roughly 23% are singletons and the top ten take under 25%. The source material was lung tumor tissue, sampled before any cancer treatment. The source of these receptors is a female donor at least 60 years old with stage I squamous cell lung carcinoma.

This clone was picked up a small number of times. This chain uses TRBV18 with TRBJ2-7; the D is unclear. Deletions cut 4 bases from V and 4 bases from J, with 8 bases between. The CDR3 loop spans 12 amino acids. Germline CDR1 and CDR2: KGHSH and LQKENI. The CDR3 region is CASSLDGYEQYF. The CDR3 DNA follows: TGTGCCAGCTCACTCGACGGGTACGAGCAGTACTTC.

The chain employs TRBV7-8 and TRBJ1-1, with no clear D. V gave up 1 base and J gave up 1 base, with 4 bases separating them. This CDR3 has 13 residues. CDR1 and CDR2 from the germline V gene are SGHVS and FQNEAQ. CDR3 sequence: CASSLDQNTEAFF. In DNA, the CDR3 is TGTGCCAGCAGCTTAGACCAGAACACTGAAGCTTTCTTT.

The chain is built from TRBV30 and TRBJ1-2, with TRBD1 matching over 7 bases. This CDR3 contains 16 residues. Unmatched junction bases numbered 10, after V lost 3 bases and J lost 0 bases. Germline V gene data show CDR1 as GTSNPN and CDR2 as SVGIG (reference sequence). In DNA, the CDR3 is TGTGCCTGGAGCGACCACCGGGACAGTACTAACTATGGCTACACCTTC. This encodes CAWSDHRDSTNYGYTF.

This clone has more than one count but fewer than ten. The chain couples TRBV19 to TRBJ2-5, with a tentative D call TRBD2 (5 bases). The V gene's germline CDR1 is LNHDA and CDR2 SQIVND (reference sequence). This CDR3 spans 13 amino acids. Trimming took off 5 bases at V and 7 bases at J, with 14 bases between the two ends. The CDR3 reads CASSERDRGTQYF. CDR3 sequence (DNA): TGTGCCAGTAGTGAGAGGGATCGGGGGACCCAGTACTTC. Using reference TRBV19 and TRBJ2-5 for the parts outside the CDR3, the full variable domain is DGGITQSPKYLFRKEGQNVTLSCEQNLNHDAMYWYRQDPGQGLRLIYYSQIVNDFQKGDIAEGYSVSREKKESFPLTVTSAQKNPTAFYLCASSERDRGTQYFGPGTRLLVL.

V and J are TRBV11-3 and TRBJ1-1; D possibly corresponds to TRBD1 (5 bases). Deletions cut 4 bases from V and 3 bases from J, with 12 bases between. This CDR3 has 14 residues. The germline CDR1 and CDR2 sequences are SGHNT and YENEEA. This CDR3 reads CASSSRGRHTEAFF. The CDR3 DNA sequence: TGTGCCAGCAGCTCACGGGGACGGCACACTGAAGCTTTCTTT.

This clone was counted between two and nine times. In nucleotides, the CDR3 is TGTGCCAGCAGCTCCTTAGCGGGGGTTTACAATGAGCAGTTCTTC. Protein product: CASSSLAGVYNEQFF. J is TRBJ2-1 and V is TRBV11-3; TRBD2 agrees at 9 bases. The CDR3 is 15 residues long. V trimming: 4 bases; J trimming: 4 bases; junction bases outside the gene matches: 5. The germline V gene has CDR1 SGHNT and CDR2 YENEEA. The full variable domain, rest sourced from reference TRBV11-3 and TRBJ2-1, is EAGVVQSPRYKIIEKKQPVAFWCNPISGHNTLYWYLQNLGQGPELLIRYENEEAVDDSQLPKDRFSAERLKGVDSTLKIQPAELGDSAVYLCASSSLAGVYNEQFFGPGTRLTVL.

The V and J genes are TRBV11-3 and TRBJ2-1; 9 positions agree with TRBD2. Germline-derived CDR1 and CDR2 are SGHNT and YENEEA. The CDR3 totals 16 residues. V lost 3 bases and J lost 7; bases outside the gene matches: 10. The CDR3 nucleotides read TGTGCCAGCAGCTTCGGACTAGCGTTGGGGGAGAATGAGCAGTTCTTC. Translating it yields CASSFGLALGENEQFF.

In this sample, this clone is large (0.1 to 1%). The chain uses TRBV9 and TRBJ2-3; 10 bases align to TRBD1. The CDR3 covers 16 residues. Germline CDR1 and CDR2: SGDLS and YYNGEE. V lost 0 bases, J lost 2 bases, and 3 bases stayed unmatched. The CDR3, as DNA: TGTGCCAGCAGCGTAGGGGACAGGGGCTTCACAGATACGCAGTATTTT. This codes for CASSVGDRGFTDTQYF.

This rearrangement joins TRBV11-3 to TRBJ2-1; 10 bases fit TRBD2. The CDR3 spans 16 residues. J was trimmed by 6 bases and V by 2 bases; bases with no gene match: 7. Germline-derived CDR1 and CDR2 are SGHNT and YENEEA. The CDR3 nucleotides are TGTGCCAGCAGCTTACGTTCTAGCGGGAGATCCAATGAGCAGTTCTTC. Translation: CASSLRSSGRSNEQFF.

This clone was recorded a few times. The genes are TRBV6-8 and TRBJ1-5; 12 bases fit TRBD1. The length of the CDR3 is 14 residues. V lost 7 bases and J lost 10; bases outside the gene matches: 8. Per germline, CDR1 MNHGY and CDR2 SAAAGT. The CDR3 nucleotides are TGTGCCAGCACCCCGGGGGGACAGGGGGCACCCCAGCATTTT. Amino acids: CASTPGGQGAPQHF.

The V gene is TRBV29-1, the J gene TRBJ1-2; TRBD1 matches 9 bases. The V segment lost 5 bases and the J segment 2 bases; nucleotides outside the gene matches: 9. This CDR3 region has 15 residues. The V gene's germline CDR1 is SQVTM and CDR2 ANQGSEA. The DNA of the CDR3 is TGCAGCGTTTCGGACAGGGGCGGAAAGAACTATGGCTACACCTTC. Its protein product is CSVSDRGGKNYGYTF.

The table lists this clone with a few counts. The CDR3 DNA sequence: TGTGCCAGCTCACCGGAGAGGGGGCGCACTGAAGCTTTCTTT. This sequence encodes CASSPERGRTEAFF. This chain connects TRBV18 to TRBJ1-1; 7 bases fit TRBD1. V lost 3 bases and J lost 4; bases outside the gene matches: 5. Germline V gene data show CDR1 as KGHSH and CDR2 as LQKENI. This CDR3 has 14 residues.

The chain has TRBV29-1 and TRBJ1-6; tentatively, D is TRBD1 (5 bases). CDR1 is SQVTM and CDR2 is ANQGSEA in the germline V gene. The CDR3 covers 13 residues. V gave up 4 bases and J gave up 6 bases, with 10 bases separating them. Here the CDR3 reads CSVAAGLNSPLHF. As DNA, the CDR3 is TGCAGCGTTGCGGCAGGGCTTAATTCACCCCTCCACTTT.

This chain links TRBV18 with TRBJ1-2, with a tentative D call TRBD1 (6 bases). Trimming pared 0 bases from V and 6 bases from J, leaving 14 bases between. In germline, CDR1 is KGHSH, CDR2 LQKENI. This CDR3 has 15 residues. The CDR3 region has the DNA TGTGCCAGCTCACCACCCACACAGGGTACTCATGGCTACACCTTC. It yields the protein CASSPPTQGTHGYTF.

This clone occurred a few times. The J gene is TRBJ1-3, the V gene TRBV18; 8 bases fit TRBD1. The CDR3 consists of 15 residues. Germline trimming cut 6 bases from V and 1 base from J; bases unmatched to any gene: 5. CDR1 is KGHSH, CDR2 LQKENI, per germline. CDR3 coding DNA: TGTGCCAGCTCCCGGACAGGGTCTTCTGGAAACACCATATATTTT. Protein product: CASSRTGSSGNTIYF.

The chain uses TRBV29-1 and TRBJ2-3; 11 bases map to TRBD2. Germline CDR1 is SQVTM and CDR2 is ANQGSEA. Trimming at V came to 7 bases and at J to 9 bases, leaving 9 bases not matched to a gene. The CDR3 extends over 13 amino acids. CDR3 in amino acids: CSARLAGGHTQYF. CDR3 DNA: TGCAGCGCTCGGTTAGCGGGGGGGCACACGCAGTATTTT.

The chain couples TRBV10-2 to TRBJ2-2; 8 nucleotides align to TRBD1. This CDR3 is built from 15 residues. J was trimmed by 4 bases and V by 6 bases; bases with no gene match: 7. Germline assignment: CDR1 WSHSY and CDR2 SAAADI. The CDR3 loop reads CASRQGARGTGELFF. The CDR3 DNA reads TGCGCCAGCAGGCAGGGGGCGCGGGGCACCGGGGAGCTGTTTTTT.

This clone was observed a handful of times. The CDR3 reads CASSSGWDYGYTF. The CDR3 DNA sequence: TGTGCCAGCAGTTCAGGGTGGGACTATGGCTACACCTTC. The chain couples TRBV6-8 to TRBJ1-2; a weak D match, TRBD1 (5 bases). CDR1 is MNHGY, CDR2 SAAAGT, per germline. This CDR3 is 13 amino acids long. The V end lost 4 bases, the J end lost 3 bases, and 9 bases lay between the germline ends.

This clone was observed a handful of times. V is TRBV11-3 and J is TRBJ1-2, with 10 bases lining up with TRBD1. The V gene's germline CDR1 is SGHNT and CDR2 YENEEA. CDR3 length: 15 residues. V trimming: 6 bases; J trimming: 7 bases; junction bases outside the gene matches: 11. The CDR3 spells CASRPVTGGAGGYTF. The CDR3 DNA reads TGTGCCAGCAGGCCTGTGACAGGGGGCGCGGGTGGCTACACCTTC.

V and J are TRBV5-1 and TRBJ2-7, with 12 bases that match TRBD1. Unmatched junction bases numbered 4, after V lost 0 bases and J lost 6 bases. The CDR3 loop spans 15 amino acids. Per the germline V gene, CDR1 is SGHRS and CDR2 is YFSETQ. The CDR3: CASSLAGTGGGEQYV. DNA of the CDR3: TGCGCCAGCAGCTTGGCCGGGACAGGGGGCGGCGAGCAGTACGTC.

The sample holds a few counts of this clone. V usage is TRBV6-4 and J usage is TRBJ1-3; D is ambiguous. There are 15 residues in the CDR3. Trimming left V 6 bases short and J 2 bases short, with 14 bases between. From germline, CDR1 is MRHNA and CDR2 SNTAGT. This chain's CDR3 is CASRYDVSPGNTIYF. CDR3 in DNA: TGTGCCAGCAGATACGACGTCTCGCCTGGAAACACCATATATTTT.

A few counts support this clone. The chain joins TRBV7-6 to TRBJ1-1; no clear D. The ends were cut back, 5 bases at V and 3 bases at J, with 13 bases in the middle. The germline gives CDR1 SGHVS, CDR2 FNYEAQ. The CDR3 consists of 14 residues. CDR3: CASSDQAWDTEAFF. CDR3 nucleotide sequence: TGTGCCAGCAGCGATCAGGCGTGGGACACTGAAGCTTTCTTT. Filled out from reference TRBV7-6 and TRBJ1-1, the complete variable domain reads GAGVSQSPRYKVTKRGQDVALRCDPISGHVSLYWYRQALGQGPEFLTYFNYEAQQDKSGLPNDRFSAERPEGSISTLTIQRTEQRDSAMYRCASSDQAWDTEAFFGQGTRLTVV.

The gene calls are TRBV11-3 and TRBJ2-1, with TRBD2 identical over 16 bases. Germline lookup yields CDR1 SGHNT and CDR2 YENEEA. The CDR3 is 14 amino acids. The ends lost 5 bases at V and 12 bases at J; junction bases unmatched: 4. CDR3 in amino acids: CASSPGTSGGVQFF. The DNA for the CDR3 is TGTGCCAGCAGCCCAGGGACTAGCGGGGGGGTGCAGTTCTTC. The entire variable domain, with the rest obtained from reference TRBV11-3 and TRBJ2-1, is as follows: EAGVVQSPRYKIIEKKQPVAFWCNPISGHNTLYWYLQNLGQGPELLIRYENEEAVDDSQLPKDRFSAERLKGVDSTLKIQPAELGDSAVYLCASSPGTSGGVQFFGPGTRLTVL.

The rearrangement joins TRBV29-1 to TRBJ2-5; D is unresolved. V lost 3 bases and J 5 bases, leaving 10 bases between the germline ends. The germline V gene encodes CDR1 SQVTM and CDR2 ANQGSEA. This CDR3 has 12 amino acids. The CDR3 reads CSVEVMGETQYF. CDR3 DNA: TGCAGCGTTGAGGTCATGGGGGAGACCCAGTACTTC.

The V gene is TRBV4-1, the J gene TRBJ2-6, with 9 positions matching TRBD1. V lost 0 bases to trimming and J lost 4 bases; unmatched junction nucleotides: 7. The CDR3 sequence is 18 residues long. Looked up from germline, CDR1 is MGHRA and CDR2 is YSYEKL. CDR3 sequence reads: CASSQDVPGTGGANVLTF. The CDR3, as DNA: TGCGCCAGCAGCCAAGATGTTCCAGGGACAGGGGGGGCCAACGTCCTGACTTTC.

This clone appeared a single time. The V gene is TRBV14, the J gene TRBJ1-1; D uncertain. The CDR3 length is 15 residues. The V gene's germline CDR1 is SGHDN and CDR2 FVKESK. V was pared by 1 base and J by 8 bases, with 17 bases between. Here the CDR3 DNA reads TGTGCCAGCAGCCAAGTCTTCAGCATATACGGGGAAGCTTTCTTT. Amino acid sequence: CASSQVFSIYGEAFF.

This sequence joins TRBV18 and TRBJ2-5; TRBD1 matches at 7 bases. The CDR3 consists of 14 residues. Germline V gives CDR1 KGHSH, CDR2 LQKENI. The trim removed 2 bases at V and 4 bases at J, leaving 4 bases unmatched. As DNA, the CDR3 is TGTGCCAGCTCACCAGAGACAGGGCGAGAGACCCAGTACTTC. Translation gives CASSPETGRETQYF.